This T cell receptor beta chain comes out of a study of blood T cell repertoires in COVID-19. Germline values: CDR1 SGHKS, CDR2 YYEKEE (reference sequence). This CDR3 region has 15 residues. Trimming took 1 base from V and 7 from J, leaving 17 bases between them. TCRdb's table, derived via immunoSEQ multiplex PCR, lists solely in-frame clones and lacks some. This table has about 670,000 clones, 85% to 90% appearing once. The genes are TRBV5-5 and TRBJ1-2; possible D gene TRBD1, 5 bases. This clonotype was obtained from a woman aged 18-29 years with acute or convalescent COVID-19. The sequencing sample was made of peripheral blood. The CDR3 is CASSLNWGWGVGYTF. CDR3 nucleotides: TGTGCCAGCAGCTTGAATTGGGGATGGGGCGTTGGCTACACCTTC. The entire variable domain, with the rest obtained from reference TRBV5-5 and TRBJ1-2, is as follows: DAGVTQSPTHLIKTRGQQVTLRCSPISGHKSVSWYQQVLGQGPQFIFQYYEKEERGRGNFPDRFSARQFPNYSSELNVNALLLGDSALYLCASSLNWGWGVGYTFGSGTRLTVV.